Below, 4 T cell receptor beta chains from the same sample are listed, as sequenced in a study of cytomegalovirus exposure and HLA in healthy donors. PCR involved 60 Vbeta and 13 Jbeta primers. The repertoire was sequenced with immunoSEQ multiplex PCR; TCRdb's copy has only in-frame clones and lacks some. The sample has about 120,000 clones, approximately 74% seen once; the top ten hold more than 9%. The specimen was PBMCs. These receptors were taken from a woman in her fifties or sixties in good health and CMV-seropositive.

This chain connects TRBV28 to TRBJ1-1; unclear D gene. Germline V gene lookup returns CDR1 MDHEN and CDR2 SYDVKM. V lost 7 bases, J lost 0 bases, and 15 bases lay in between. The CDR3 runs 15 residues. CDR3: CASNNAGNMNTEAFF. CDR3 bases: TGTGCCAGCAATAATGCCGGGAATATGAACACTGAAGCTTTCTTT. The variable domain in full, completed from reference TRBV28 and TRBJ1-1, reads DVKVTQSSRYLVKRTGEKVFLECVQDMDHENMFWYRQDPGLGLRLIYFSYDVKMKEKGDIPEGYSVSREKKERFSLILESASTNQTSMYLCASNNAGNMNTEAFFGQGTRLTVV.

This chain uses TRBV7-9 with TRBJ2-5; D possibly corresponds to TRBD2 (5 bases). There are 12 residues in the CDR3. Germline V CDR1 and CDR2: SEHNR, FQNEAQ (reference sequence). The V end lost 9 bases, the J end lost 3 bases, and 11 bases lay between the germline ends. DNA of the CDR3: TGTGCCAGTAACCGGGGAGAAGAGACCCAGTACTTC. The encoded protein is CASNRGEETQYF.

This chain uses TRBV4-1 with TRBJ2-7, with 8 bases identical to TRBD1. CDR1 and CDR2 from the germline V gene are MGHRA and YSYEKL. The trim removed 1 base at V and 9 bases at J, leaving 8 bases unmatched. CDR3 length equals 14 residues. The CDR3 protein is CASSQVDRVRGQYF. The CDR3 DNA reads TGCGCCAGCAGCCAAGTGGACAGGGTGAGGGGGCAGTACTTC.

The chain uses TRBV19 and TRBJ1-5; TRBD1 matches 8 bases. After removal of 3 bases from V and 3 bases from J, the junction contained 7 bases not matched to a gene. This CDR3 is 16 amino acids long. Germline values: CDR1 LNHDA, CDR2 SQIVND (reference sequence). The CDR3 sequence is CASSIGWTGYNQPQHF. The CDR3 nucleotides read TGTGCCAGTAGTATTGGCTGGACAGGGTACAATCAGCCCCAGCATTTT.